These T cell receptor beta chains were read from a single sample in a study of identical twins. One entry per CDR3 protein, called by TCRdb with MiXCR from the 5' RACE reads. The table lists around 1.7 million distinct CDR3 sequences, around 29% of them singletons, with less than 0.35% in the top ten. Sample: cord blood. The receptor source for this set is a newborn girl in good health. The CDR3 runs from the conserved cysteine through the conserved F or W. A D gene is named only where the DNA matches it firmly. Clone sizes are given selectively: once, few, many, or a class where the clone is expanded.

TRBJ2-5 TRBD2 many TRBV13 TGTGCCAGCAGCTTAAGAGCGGGGGGTATGAAGACCCAGTACTTC CASSLRAGGMKTQYF
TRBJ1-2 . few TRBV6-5 TGTGCCAGCAGTTACTCGATCGGGCCTTACTATGGCTACACCTTC CASSYSIGPYYGYTF
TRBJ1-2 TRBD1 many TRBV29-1 TGCAGCGTTGGGACAGGGGAATATGGCTACACCTTC CSVGTGEYGYTF
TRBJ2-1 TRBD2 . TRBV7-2 TGTGCCAGCAGCTTAAATTTAGCGGGGGGGCCCGATGAGCAGTTCTTC CASSLNLAGGPDEQFF
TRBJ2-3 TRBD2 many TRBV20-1 TGCAGTGCTAGCGGGAGGGCCACAGATACGCAGTATTTT CSASGRATDTQYF
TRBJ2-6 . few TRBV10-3 TGTGCCATCAGTGCGGGGACGCAAGACCGCTCTGGGGCCAACGTCCTGACTTTC CAISAGTQDRSGANVLTF
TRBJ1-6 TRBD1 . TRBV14 TGTGCCAGCAGCCAAACCACAGGGGGCTCACCCCTCCACTTT CASSQTTGGSPLHF
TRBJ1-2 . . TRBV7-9 TGTGCCAGCAGCTTTTACGCTGGCTATGGCTACACCTTC CASSFYAGYGYTF
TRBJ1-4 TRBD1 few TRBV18 TGTGCCAGCTCACCTAGGACAGGGGGGAGCGATGAAAAACTGTTTTTT CASSPRTGGSDEKLFF
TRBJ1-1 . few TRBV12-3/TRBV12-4 TGTGCCAGCACCTTAGATCCCTGGGCGTATGAAGCTTTCTTT CASTLDPWAYEAFF
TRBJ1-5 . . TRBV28 TGTGCCAGCAGTGTAGCAAATCAGCCCCAGCATTTT CASSVANQPQHF
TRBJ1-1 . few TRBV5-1 TGTGCCAGCAGCTTGGGTGGCAGGCTGAACACTGAAGCTTTCTTT CASSLGGRLNTEAFF
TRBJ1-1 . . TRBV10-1 TGCGCCAGCAGTGGGGCGAGAGGCAGCTACACTGAAGCTTTCTTT CASSGARGSYTEAFF
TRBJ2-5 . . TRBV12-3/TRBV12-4 TGTGCCAGCAGTTTACTTGCTAGACGGGATGAGCAGTACTTC CASSLLARRDEQYF
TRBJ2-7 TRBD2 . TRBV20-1 TGCAGTGCTACGGGACTAGCCTCCGAGCAGTACTTC CSATGLASEQYF
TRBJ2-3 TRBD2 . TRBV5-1 TGCGCCAGCAGCCCCAATCTAGCGGGGGCCGGCACAGATACGCAGTATTTT CASSPNLAGAGTDTQYF
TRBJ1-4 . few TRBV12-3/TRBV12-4 TGTGCCAGCAGTTGGGGGGTCGTCAATGAAAAACTGTTTTTT CASSWGVVNEKLFF
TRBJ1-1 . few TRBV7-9 TGTGCCAGCAGGCCAAGGATGAACACTGAAGCTTTCTTT CASRPRMNTEAFF
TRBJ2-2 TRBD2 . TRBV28 TGTGCCAGCAGGATAGCGGGAGACACCGGGGAGCTGTTTTTT CASRIAGDTGELFF
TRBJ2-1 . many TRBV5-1 TGCGCCAGCAGCTGGGGTAACTCCTACAATGAGCAGTTCTTC CASSWGNSYNEQFF
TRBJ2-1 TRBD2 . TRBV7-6 TGTGCCAGCAGCTTACTCTACCTAGCGGACAATGAGCAGTTCTTC CASSLLYLADNEQFF
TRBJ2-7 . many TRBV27 TGTGCCAGCAGTTTGGGGCCCTATAACCGAGAGTACTTC CASSLGPYNREYF
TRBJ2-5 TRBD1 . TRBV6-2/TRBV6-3 TGTGCCAGCAGTTACGAGGGGGCCTTAAAGACCCAGTACTTC CASSYEGALKTQYF
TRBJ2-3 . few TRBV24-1 TGTGCCACCAGTGATTTCTGGGAAGATACGCAGTATTTT CATSDFWEDTQYF
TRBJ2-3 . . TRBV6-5 TGTGCCAGCAGTTGGGGGCAATTCACAGATACGCAGTATTTT CASSWGQFTDTQYF
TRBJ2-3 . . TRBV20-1 TGCAGTGCCCTGAGCACAGATACGCAGTATTTT CSALSTDTQYF